Sequencing of this TCR beta chain was carried out in a study of blood T cell repertoires in COVID-19. Study summary: COVID-19 samples, acute and convalescent, were from the United States, Italy and Spain. T cells, B-cell-depleted T cells, or PBMCs supplied cDNA or gDNA.

The CDR3 has 15 residues. The V gene end was trimmed by 2 bases and the J gene end by 6 bases; junction bases not matched to a gene: 6. Germline V gene sequence: CDR1 SGDLS, CDR2 YYNGEE. Seattle patient enrollment occurred during active infection, with longitudinal follow-up thereafter. Original processing notes: Counts of nucleated cells, estimated from reference gene primer amplification, were obtained. Measured with immunoSEQ multiplex PCR; TCRdb has only the in-frame clones, and not every one. V and J calls and clone size are copied from that table; D and trimming were computed from the DNA. The data hold around 40,000 clones, with about 86% observed a single time.

This TCR came from a man in his forties with COVID-19, enrolled during active disease. The sample consisted of peripheral blood. The rearrangement joins TRBV9 to TRBJ2-2; 8 nucleotides align to TRBD2. The CDR3 is CASSVSGSSAGELFF. The DNA for the CDR3 is TGTGCCAGCAGCGTCAGCGGGAGTAGTGCCGGGGAGCTGTTTTTT.